This T cell receptor beta chain was captured by sequencing in a study of cytomegalovirus exposure and HLA in healthy donors. The study ran its PCR with 60 Vbeta and 13 Jbeta primers. The assay was immunoSEQ multiplex PCR, and TCRdb's table has in-frame clones only and misses some. This table has about 110,000 clones, over 70% appearing once. Per the germline V gene, CDR1 is MNHEY and CDR2 is SMNVEV (reference sequence). This CDR3 has 16 residues. Between the trimmed V and J ends, which lost 2 bases and 1 base, there was a span of 14 bases. This clone appeared a few times. The chain couples TRBV27 to TRBJ1-1, with a tentative D call TRBD1 (6 bases). The receptor was isolated from a male donor in good health and CMV-seropositive. The sample consisted of PBMCs. In nucleotides, the CDR3 is TGTGCCAGCAGTTTACGCTCTTTGGGACAGAACACTGAAGCTTTCTTT. This sequence encodes CASSLRSLGQNTEAFF.